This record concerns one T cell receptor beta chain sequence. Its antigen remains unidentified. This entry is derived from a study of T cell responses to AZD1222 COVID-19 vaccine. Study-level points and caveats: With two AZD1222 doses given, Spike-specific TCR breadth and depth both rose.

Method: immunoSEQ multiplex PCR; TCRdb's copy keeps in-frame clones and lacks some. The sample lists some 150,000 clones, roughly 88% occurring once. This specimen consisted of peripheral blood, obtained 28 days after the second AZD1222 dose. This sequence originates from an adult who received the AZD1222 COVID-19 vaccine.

The CDR3 DNA reads as TGTGCCAGCAGCGGAGTGAGGACTCCCTTTTCGCCGCAGTATTTT. It encodes CASSGVRTPFSPQYF. The V call is TRBV5-8, the J call TRBJ2-3; tentatively, D is TRBD2 (5 bases). Trimming left V 4 bases short and J 10 bases short, with 22 bases between. The CDR3 spans 15 residues. CDR1 and CDR2 from the germline V gene are SGHTS and YDEGEE. The full variable domain, rest sourced from reference TRBV5-8 and TRBJ2-3, is EAGVTQSPTHLIKTRGQQATLRCSPISGHTSVYWYQQALGLGLQFLLWYDEGEERNRGNFPPRFSGRQFPNYSSELNVNALELEDSALYLCASSGVRTPFSPQYFGPGTRLTVL.